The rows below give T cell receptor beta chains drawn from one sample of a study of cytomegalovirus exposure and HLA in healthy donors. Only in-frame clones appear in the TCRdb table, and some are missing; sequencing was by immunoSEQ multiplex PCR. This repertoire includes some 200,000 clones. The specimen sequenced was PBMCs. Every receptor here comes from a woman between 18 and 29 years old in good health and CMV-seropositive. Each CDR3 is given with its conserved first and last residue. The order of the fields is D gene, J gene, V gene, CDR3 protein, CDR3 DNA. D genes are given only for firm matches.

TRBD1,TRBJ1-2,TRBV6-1,CASKTGYAGYTF,TGTGCCAGCAAGACAGGGTATGCTGGCTACACCTTC
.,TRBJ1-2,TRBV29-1,CSEDTVGGYGYTF,TGCAGCGAGGACACCGTCGGGGGCTATGGCTACACCTTC
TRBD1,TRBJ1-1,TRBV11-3,CASSLFPGQLNTEAFF,TGTGCCAGCAGCTTATTCCCGGGACAGTTGAACACTGAAGCTTTCTTT
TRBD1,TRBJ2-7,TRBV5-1,CASSWTGGSYEQYF,TGCGCCAGCAGCTGGACAGGAGGCTCCTACGAGCAGTACTTC
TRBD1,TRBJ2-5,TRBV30,CAWSEPDRGRPQETQYF,TGTGCCTGGAGTGAACCGGACAGGGGACGACCCCAAGAGACCCAGTACTTC
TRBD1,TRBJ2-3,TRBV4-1,CASNTGGTTDTQYF,TGCGCCAGCAATACAGGGGGCACCACAGATACGCAGTATTTT
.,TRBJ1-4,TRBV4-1,CASSQDGRTNEKLFF,TGCGCCAGCAGCCAAGATGGCAGGACTAATGAAAAACTGTTTTTT
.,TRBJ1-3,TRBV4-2,CASSQDRDRSGNTIYF,TGTGCCAGCAGCCAAGATCGAGACAGGTCTGGAAACACCATATATTTT
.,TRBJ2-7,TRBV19,CASRRRPGRGLDEQYF,TGTGCCAGTAGACGACGCCCAGGGCGCGGTCTCGACGAGCAGTACTTC
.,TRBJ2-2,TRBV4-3,CASSQDTGGGYTGELFF,TGCGCCAGCAGCCAAGATACTGGGGGCGGGTACACCGGGGAGCTGTTTTTT
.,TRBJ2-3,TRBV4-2,CASSQVRIAEPDTQYF,TGTGCCAGCAGCCAAGTCCGGATAGCGGAGCCGGATACGCAGTATTTT
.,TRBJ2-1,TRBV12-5,CASGHPGGGRDNEQFF,TGTGCTAGTGGTCACCCTGGGGGGGGCAGAGACAATGAGCAGTTCTTC
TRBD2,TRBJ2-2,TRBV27,CASSLGREGLRSGELFF,TGTGCCAGCAGTTTAGGGCGGGAGGGCCTTAGGTCCGGGGAGCTGTTTTTT
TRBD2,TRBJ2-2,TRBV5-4,CASSLKTSGANTGELFF,TGTGCCAGCAGCTTAAAGACTAGCGGGGCGAACACCGGGGAGCTGTTTTTT
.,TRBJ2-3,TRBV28,CASSLRGTVTQYF,TGTGCCAGCAGTTTACGCGGGACAGTCACGCAGTATTTT
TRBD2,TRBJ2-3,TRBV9,CASSGGLAGGEDTQYF,TGTGCCAGCAGCGGCGGACTAGCGGGAGGGGAAGATACGCAGTATTTT
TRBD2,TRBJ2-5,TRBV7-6,CASSTIPGTSGLPLETQYF,TGTGCCAGCAGCACGATTCCCGGGACTAGCGGACTTCCCTTAGAGACCCAGTACTTC
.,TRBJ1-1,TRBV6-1,CASSTGWENTEAFF,TGTGCCAGCAGTACAGGGTGGGAGAACACTGAAGCTTTCTTT
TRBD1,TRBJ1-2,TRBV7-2,CASSSDRAARGGYTF,TGTGCCAGCAGCTCAGACAGGGCCGCGAGAGGTGGCTACACCTTC
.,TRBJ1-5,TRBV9,CASSVGTRLNQPQHF,TGTGCCAGCAGCGTAGGGACAAGATTGAATCAGCCCCAGCATTTT
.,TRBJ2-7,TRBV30,CAWSATGEDEQYF,TGTGCCTGGAGTGCCACAGGGGAGGACGAGCAGTACTTC
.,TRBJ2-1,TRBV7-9,CASSGLYYNEQFF,TGTGCCAGCAGCGGACTATACTACAATGAGCAGTTCTTC
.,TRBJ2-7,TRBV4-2,CASSQEREVPSYEQYF,TGTGCCAGCAGCCAAGAGAGGGAGGTGCCCTCCTACGAGCAGTACTTC
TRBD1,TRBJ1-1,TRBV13,CASSSGQGVGGTEAFF,TGTGCCAGCAGCAGCGGACAGGGGGTAGGAGGCACTGAAGCTTTCTTT
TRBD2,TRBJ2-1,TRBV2,CASSELAGGDEQFF,TGTGCCAGCAGTGAGCTAGCGGGAGGTGATGAGCAGTTCTTC
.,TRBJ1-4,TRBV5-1,CASSLGLQKNEKLFF,TGCGCCAGCAGCTTGGGGTTGCAGAAGAATGAAAAACTGTTTTTT
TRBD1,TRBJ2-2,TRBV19,CATARDRGTGELFF,TGTGCCACCGCCCGGGACAGGGGAACCGGGGAGCTGTTTTTT
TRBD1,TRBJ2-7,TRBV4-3,CASSRKQGASYEQYF,TGCGCCAGCAGCCGTAAACAGGGGGCCTCCTACGAGCAGTACTTC
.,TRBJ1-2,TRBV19,CASSTDRYGYTF,TGTGCCAGTAGTACCGACAGGTATGGCTACACCTTC
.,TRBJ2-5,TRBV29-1,CSVVRQGQETQYF,TGCAGCGTTGTTCGGCAGGGCCAAGAGACCCAGTACTTC
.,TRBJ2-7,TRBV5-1,CASSLGSGMSYEQYF,TGCGCCAGCAGCTTGGGTAGCGGCATGTCCTACGAGCAGTACTTC